This T cell receptor beta chain was identified during a study of blood T cell repertoires in COVID-19 (dated by TCRdb to about 2020). Regarding the complete study: The collaborator samples originated in the United States, Italy and Spain and spanned the acute and convalescent phases of COVID-19. The material from the prospective study consisted of cDNA or gDNA derived from T cells, B-cell-depleted T cells, or PBMCs. Deeply sampled blood TCRbeta repertoires from subjects exposed to, actively infected with, or recovered from COVID-19 were included in the dataset. A freely available public database, intended as a resource for researchers studying the immune response to SARS-CoV-2, is where the repertoires were released. The samples were drawn from the first 160 participants of the ongoing ImmuneRACE study and from 1,254 subjects provided by 6 global collaborators. Sample metadata almost always included a de-identified subject ID, COVID-19 status, age in years and sex. Where available, HLA class I and class II types were taken from metadata supplied by the sample provider and were not determined by assay-based typing.

On this clone: The target of this receptor is not known. No clone much larger than this one lies a single base away; base qualities are absent.

Whole blood was collected in K2EDTA tubes by collaborating institutions according to the institutions' own protocols. For TCRbeta analysis, collaborators shipped samples as frozen whole blood, isolated PBMCs, or DNA extracted from either of those sample types. TCRbeta CDR3 regions were amplified from genomic DNA by means of the immunoSEQ Assay, a bias-controlled multiplex PCR. As for how the authors treated the data: The number of nucleated cells in each sample was estimated from the amplification of reference gene primers within the assay. To quantify the absolute abundance of each unique TCRbeta CDR3 rearrangement, sequence reads were collapsed and filtered. For each sample, productive Simpson clonality was calculated by taking the square root of Simpson's diversity index across productive rearrangements. Held by TCRdb, this immuneACCESS table contains in-frame sequences only and omits some clones. Under half of the omission traces to an unresolved V gene where checked; the cause of the rest is unknown. That table is the source of V, J and clone size, and D and trimming were worked out from the DNA. Within this sample are 180,000 or so clones, with 86% of them counted one time only. The ten largest clones add up to roughly 7.8% of the sample.

The investigation overall reported the following: Clinical and demographic metadata were provided uncurated, with the amount varying by source and participant.

This clonotype was obtained from a man aged 60 to 69 with acute or convalescent COVID-19. Sequenced input: peripheral blood.

CDR3 region: CASSHGTGDEKLFF. The bases are TGCGCCAGCAGCCACGGGACAGGGGATGAAAAACTGTTTTTT. This chain joins TRBV5-1 to TRBJ1-4, with 10 bases aligning to TRBD1. The germline V and J ends show losses of 4 bases and 6 bases respectively, and no gene match explains 3 bases of the junction. The CDR1 and CDR2 encoded by the germline V gene are SGHRS and YFSETQ. From cysteine to phenylalanine, the CDR3 is 14 amino acids long. The read is trimmed to its CDR3 DNA, 42 bases read in frame from base 1.